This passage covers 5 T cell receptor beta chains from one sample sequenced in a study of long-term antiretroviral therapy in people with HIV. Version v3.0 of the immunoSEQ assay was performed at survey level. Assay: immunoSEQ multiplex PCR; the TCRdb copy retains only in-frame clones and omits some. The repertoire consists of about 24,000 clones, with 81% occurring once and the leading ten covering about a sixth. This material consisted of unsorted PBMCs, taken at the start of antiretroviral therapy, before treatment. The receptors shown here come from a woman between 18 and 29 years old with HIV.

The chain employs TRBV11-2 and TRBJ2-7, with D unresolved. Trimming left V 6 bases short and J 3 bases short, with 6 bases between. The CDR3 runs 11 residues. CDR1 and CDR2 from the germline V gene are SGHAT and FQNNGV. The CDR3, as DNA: TGTGCCAGCAGTGGCAGCTACGAGCAGTACTTC. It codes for CASSGSYEQYF. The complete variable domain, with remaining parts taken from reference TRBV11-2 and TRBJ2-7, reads EAGVAQSPRYKIIEKRQSVAFWCNPISGHATLYWYQQILGQGPKLLIQFQNNGVVDDSQLPKDRFSAERLKGVDSTLKIQPAKLEDSAVYLCASSGSYEQYFGPGTRLTVT.

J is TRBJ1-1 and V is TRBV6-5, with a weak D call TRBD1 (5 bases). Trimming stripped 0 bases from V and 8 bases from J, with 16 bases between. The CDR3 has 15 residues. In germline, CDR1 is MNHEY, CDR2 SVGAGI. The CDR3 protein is CASSYSRTSPQEAFF. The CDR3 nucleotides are TGTGCCAGCAGTTACTCTAGGACAAGCCCTCAAGAAGCTTTCTTT.

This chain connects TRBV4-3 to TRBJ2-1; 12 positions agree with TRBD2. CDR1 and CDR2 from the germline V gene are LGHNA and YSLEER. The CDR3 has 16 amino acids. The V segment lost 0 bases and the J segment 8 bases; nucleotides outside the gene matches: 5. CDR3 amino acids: CASSQEASGGADEQFF. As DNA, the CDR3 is TGCGCCAGCAGCCAAGAGGCTAGCGGGGGGGCTGATGAGCAGTTCTTC.

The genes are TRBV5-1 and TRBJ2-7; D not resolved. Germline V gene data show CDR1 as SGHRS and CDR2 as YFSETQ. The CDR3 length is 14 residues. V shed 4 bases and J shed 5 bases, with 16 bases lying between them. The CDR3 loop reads CASSGSGARNEQYF. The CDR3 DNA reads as TGCGCCAGCAGCGGATCGGGCGCTCGGAACGAGCAGTACTTC.

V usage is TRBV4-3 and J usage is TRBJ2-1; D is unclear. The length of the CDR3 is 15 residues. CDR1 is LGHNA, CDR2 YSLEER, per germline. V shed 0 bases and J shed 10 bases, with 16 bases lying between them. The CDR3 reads CASSQDDALGGEQFF. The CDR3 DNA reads TGCGCCAGCAGCCAAGATGACGCCCTAGGTGGGGAGCAGTTCTTC.